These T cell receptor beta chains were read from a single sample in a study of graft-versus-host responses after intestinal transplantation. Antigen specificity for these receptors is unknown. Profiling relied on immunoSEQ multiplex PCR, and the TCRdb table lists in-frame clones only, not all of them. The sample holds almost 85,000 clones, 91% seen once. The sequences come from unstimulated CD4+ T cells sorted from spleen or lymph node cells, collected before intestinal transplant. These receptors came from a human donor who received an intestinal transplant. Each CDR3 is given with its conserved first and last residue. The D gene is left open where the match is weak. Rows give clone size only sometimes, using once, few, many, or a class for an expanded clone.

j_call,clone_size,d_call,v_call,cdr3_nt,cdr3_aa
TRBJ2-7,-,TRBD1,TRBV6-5,TGTGCCAGCAGTCCAGGCTTTGACAGGGTTTACGAGCAGTACTTC,CASSPGFDRVYEQYF
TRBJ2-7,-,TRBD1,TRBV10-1,TGCGCCAGCACCGTTATTGGACAGGGGGCCTACGAGCAGTACTTC,CASTVIGQGAYEQYF
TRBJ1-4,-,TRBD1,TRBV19,TGTGCTACCTCCCGGACAGGAGAAAAACTGTTTTTT,CATSRTGEKLFF
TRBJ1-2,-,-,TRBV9,TGTGCCAGCAGTCGACAGAACTATGGCTACACCTTC,CASSRQNYGYTF
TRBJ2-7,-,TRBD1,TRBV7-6,TGTGCCAGCAGCGCAGACAGGGCTCTCTACTTC,CASSADRALYF
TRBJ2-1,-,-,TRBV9,TGTGCCAGCAGCGTGGTAGGAGTGGGGCCGAGGAGCTCGGGTGAGCAGTTCTTC,CASSVVGVGPRSSGEQFF
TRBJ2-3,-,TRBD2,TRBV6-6,TGTGCCAGCAGTTACCCCGGGAGGTTACCAACAGATACGCAGTATTTT,CASSYPGRLPTDTQYF
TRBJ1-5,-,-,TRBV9,TGTGCCAGCAGCTCAAGCGGGGGCCAGCCCCAGCATTTT,CASSSSGGQPQHF
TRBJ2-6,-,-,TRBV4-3,TGCGCCAGCAGCCAACTTCACAGCTCTGGGGCCAACGTCCTGACTTTC,CASSQLHSSGANVLTF
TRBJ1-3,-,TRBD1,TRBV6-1,TGTGCCAGCAGTGAAGGAGGGGGCGTTACTGGAAACACCATATATTTT,CASSEGGGVTGNTIYF
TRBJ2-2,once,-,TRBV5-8,TGTGCCAGCAGCGCTACAGGGATTAGGGCCGGGGAGCTGTTTTTT,CASSATGIRAGELFF
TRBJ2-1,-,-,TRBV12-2,TGTGCAAGTCGCTTAGTTCTCACTAGCGGGGGGTACAATGAGCAGTTCTTC,CASRLVLTSGGYNEQFF
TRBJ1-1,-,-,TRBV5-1,TGCGCCAGCAGCTCCCTGGGGGGGAACACTGAAGCTTTCTTT,CASSSLGGNTEAFF
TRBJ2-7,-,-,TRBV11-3,TGTGCCAGCAGCAGGGAGGTCCCCTACGAGCAGTACTTC,CASSREVPYEQYF
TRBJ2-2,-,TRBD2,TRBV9,TGTGCCAGCAGCGTAGAGCTAGCGGGGGCCTACAACACCGGGGAGCTGTTTTTT,CASSVELAGAYNTGELFF
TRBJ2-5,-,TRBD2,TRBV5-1,TGCGCCAGCAGCCCGACTAGCGGGGGGGAAGAGACCCAGTACTTC,CASSPTSGGEETQYF
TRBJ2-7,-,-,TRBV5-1,TGCGCCAGCAGAAGACAGGATTCCTACGAGCAGTACTTC,CASRRQDSYEQYF
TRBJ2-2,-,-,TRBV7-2,TGTGCCAGCAGCTTAGTACGGGGGGGGGAGCTGTTTTTT,CASSLVRGGELFF
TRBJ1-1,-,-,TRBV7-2,TGTGCCAGCAGCTACCCGGGGGTTAGCACTGAAGCTTTCTTT,CASSYPGVSTEAFF
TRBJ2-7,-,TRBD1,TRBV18,TGTGCCAGCTCGCTCCAGGGGGCCCACGAGCAGTACTTC,CASSLQGAHEQYF
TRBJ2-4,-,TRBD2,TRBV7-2,TGTGCCAGCAGCTTACTTCGCGGGGGGAACAAAAACATTCAGTACTTC,CASSLLRGGNKNIQYF
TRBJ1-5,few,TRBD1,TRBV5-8,TGTGCCAGCAGCCCCGGGACAGCGGCTCAGCCCCAGCATTTT,CASSPGTAAQPQHF
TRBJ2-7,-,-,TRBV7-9,TGTGCCAGCAGCTTAGAACTGGCCTACGAGCAGTACTTC,CASSLELAYEQYF
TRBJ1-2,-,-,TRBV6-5,TGTGCCAGCAGACTCGACAGGACCTTCTATGGCTACACCTTC,CASRLDRTFYGYTF
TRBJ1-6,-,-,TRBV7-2,TGTGCCAGCAGCCCCCGAGGCGACGGGGCACCCCTCCACTTT,CASSPRGDGAPLHF
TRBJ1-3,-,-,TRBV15,TGTGCCACCAGCAGAGCCCCAGGGGTCCCTGGAAACACCATATATTTT,CATSRAPGVPGNTIYF
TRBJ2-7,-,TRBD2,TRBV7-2,TGTGCCAGCAGCAACCTTGCGCGGGGGGCGCGTTACGAGCAGTACTTC,CASSNLARGARYEQYF
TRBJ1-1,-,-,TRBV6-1,TGTGCCACTCAAAGAGGGGGGGGAAACACTGAAGCTTTCTTT,CATQRGGGNTEAFF
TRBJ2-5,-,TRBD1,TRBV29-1,TGCAGCGTTGAAAGGGACAGGGGAAGAGAGACCCAGTACTTC,CSVERDRGRETQYF
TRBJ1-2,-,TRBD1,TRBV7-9,TGTGCCAGCAGCTTGGGACAGGGTGATGGCTACACCTTC,CASSLGQGDGYTF
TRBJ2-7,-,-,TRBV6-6,TGTGCCAGCAGTTACTCACTCAGGGAGGTCGACGAGCAGTACTTC,CASSYSLREVDEQYF
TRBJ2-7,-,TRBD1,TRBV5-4,TGTGCCAGCAGCTTGACAGGGGGCGAGCAGTACTTC,CASSLTGGEQYF
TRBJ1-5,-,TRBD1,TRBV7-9,TGTGCCAGCAGCCTGTCCTTGACAGGGAACCAGCCCCAGCATTTT,CASSLSLTGNQPQHF
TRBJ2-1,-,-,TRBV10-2,TGCGCCAGCAGTGTTGCCGGGACCTACAATGAGCAGTTCTTC,CASSVAGTYNEQFF
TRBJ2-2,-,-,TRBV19,TGTGCCAGTAGTGGGGCAGCGAACACCGGGGAGCTGTTTTTT,CASSGAANTGELFF
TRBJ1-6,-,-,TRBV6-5,TGTGCCAGCAAAAACTCGGCGGGTAATTCACCCCTCCACTTT,CASKNSAGNSPLHF
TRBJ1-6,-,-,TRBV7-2,TGTGCCAGCAGCTCGGGGGTGAATTCACCCCTCCACTTT,CASSSGVNSPLHF
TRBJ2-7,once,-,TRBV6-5,TGTGCCAGCAGTTCCACTGTTGACGAGCAGTACTTC,CASSSTVDEQYF
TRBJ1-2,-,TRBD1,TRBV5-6,TGTGCCAGCAGCGGGGGACAGATCGATGGCTACACCTTC,CASSGGQIDGYTF
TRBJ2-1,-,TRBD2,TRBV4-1,TGCGCCAGCAGCCTTAGAAGGGTAGGGCGGGGGGCGTACAATGAGCAGTTCTTC,CASSLRRVGRGAYNEQFF
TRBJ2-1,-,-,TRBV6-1,TGTGCCAGCAGTGAAGTCCGGGGTCCCGCCTACAATGAGCAGTTCTTC,CASSEVRGPAYNEQFF
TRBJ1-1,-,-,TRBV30,TGTGCCTGGAGTAGGCAGGGGAACACTGAAGCTTTCTTT,CAWSRQGNTEAFF
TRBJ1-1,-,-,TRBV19,TGTGCCAGTAGTATATCGGGCGGGGAGATGAACACTGAAGCTTTCTTT,CASSISGGEMNTEAFF
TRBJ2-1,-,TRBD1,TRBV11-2,TGTGCCAGCAAACGACAGGGGGCTAATGAGCAGTTCTTC,CASKRQGANEQFF
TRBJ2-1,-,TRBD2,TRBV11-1,TGTGCCAGCAGCCGAGAGCGGGGGGCGTACAATGAGCAGTTCTTC,CASSRERGAYNEQFF
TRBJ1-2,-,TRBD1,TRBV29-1,TGCAGCGTTGGGACAGGGGGCTTCTATGGCTACACCTTC,CSVGTGGFYGYTF
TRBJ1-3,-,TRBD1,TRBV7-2,TGTGCCAGCAGCTTATCCCTAATACAGGGGCACTCTGGAAACACCATATATTTT,CASSLSLIQGHSGNTIYF
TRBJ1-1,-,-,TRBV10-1,TGCGCCAGCAGTGAGTCGAGTAAGGAAGCTTTCTTT,CASSESSKEAFF
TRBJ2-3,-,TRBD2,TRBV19,TGTGCCAGTAGTGCGACTAGCGGGGGCCCAGCGCAGTATTTT,CASSATSGGPAQYF
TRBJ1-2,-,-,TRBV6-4,TGTGCCAGCAGCCAGTGGGAGGGGACCAGCTATGGCTACACCTTC,CASSQWEGTSYGYTF
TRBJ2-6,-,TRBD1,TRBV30,TGTGCCTGGAGTACAGGGGGCATAGGGTATGGGGCCAACGTCCTGACTTTC,CAWSTGGIGYGANVLTF
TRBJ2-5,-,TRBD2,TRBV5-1,TGCGCCAGCAGCCTCGGACTAGCGGGGGCTCAAGAGACCCAGTACTTC,CASSLGLAGAQETQYF
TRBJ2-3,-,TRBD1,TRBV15,TGTGCCACCAAGACAGGGGGCACAGATACGCAGTATTTT,CATKTGGTDTQYF
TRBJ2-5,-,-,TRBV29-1,TGCAGCGTTGTAGGGGGTCAAGAGACCCAGTACTTC,CSVVGGQETQYF
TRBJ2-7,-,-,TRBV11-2,TGTGCCAGCAGCTTGACTAACCCCTACGAGCAGTACTTC,CASSLTNPYEQYF
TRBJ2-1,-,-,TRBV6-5,TGTGCCAGCAGTTACTCGATGGTAGCCTACAATGAGCAGTTCTTC,CASSYSMVAYNEQFF
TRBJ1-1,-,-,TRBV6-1,TGTGCCAGCAAGACCCAGGGGCTGAACACTGAAGCTTTCTTT,CASKTQGLNTEAFF
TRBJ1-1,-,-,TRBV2,TGTGCCAGCAGTGACCGGGTGCTCTCTGAAGCTTTCTTT,CASSDRVLSEAFF
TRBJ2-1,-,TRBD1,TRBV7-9,TGTGCCAGCAGCCTCCGACAGGGTCAATACAATGAGCAGTTCTTC,CASSLRQGQYNEQFF